The 18 T cell receptor beta chains reported below all come from one sample, sequenced in a study of blood T cell repertoires in COVID-19. The method was immunoSEQ multiplex PCR; TCRdb's version includes in-frame clones alone and lacks a portion of them. This sample has 35,000 to 50,000 clones, with 90% to 95% found just once. The material sequenced was peripheral blood. These receptor sequences come from a man in his forties or fifties with active COVID-19.

The rearrangement uses TRBV5-4 and TRBJ1-2; 8 nucleotides line up with TRBD1. Germline V lookup: CDR1 SGHNT, CDR2 YYREEE (reference sequence). With V trimmed by 4 bases and J by 2 bases, 13 bases remained unmatched. CDR3 length: 17 residues. For the CDR3, the DNA is TGTGCCAGCAGCGCGAGACAGGGGTTTAACAAAAACTATGGCTACACCTTC. Protein sequence: CASSARQGFNKNYGYTF.

V gene TRBV18 combines with J gene TRBJ2-7; the D gene is possibly TRBD2 (6 bases). Germline V gene data show CDR1 as KGHSH and CDR2 as LQKENI. V was shortened by 6 bases and J by 7 bases, with 16 bases between the two germline ends. This CDR3 region has 13 residues. This chain's CDR3 is CASSPGGGSEQYF. Here the CDR3 DNA reads TGTGCCAGCTCCCCCGGGGGTGGTAGTGAGCAGTACTTC.

V is TRBV9 and J is TRBJ2-1; D may be TRBD1 (6 bases). The CDR3 is 17 residues long. V was pared by 0 bases and J by 0 bases, with 13 bases between. Germline V CDR1 and CDR2: SGDLS, YYNGEE. The CDR3 loop is CASSVDQGSSSYNEQFF. CDR3 in DNA: TGTGCCAGCAGCGTAGATCAGGGGTCGAGCTCCTACAATGAGCAGTTCTTC.

In DNA, the CDR3 is TGTGCCAGCAGCCCTGAGGTCTCATACGAGCAGTACTTC. It codes for CASSPEVSYEQYF. The chain uses TRBV5-6 and TRBJ2-7; the D is unclear. CDR1 SGHDT and CDR2 YYEEEE come from the germline V gene. V was trimmed by 4 bases and J by 4 bases, leaving 12 bases between them. The CDR3 runs to 13 residues. Complete variable domain (other parts from reference TRBV5-6 and TRBJ2-7): DAGVTQSPTHLIKTRGQQVTLRCSPKSGHDTVSWYQQALGQGPQFIFQYYEEEERQRGNFPDRFSGHQFPNYSSELNVNALLLGDSALYLCASSPEVSYEQYFGPGTRLTVT.

This clone came up once. This chain uses TRBV15 with TRBJ2-3; possible D gene TRBD1, 7 bases. From germline, CDR1 is LNHNV and CDR2 YYDKDF (reference sequence). With 5 bases removed from V and 8 bases from J, the gap between germline ends came to 14 bases. This CDR3 region has 13 residues. CDR3 loop: CATSGLQGGTQYF. Written as DNA, the CDR3 is TGTGCCACCAGCGGGCTGCAGGGGGGTACGCAGTATTTT.

This rearrangement joins TRBV12-3 or TRBV12-4 to TRBJ1-1; D ambiguous. Between the trimmed V and J ends, which lost 3 bases and 4 bases, there was a span of 9 bases. The CDR3 sequence is 13 residues long. The CDR3 nucleotides read TGTGCCAGCAGTTTTGGCCTCGCCACTGAAGCTTTCTTT. This codes for CASSFGLATEAFF.

The genes are TRBV2 and TRBJ2-2; perhaps TRBD2 as D (6 bases). Trimming pared 6 bases from V and 4 bases from J, leaving 9 bases between. Per germline, CDR1 SNHLY and CDR2 FYNNEI. The CDR3 has 13 residues. CDR3 sequence (DNA): TGTGCCAGCAGCCAGCGGGCCACCGGGGAGCTGTTTTTT. This translates into CASSQRATGELFF.

This chain's CDR3 is CASSISRQETQYF. In DNA form, the CDR3 reads TGTGCCAGTAGTATATCCAGACAAGAGACCCAGTACTTC. This rearrangement joins TRBV19 to TRBJ2-5; D remains unclear. Between the trimmed V and J ends, which lost 2 bases and 2 bases, there was a span of 6 bases. This CDR3 spans 13 amino acids. Germline CDR1 LNHDA, CDR2 SQIVND (reference sequence).

The V gene is TRBV6-5, the J gene TRBJ2-1; 10 bases map to TRBD2. Germline V lookup: CDR1 MNHEY, CDR2 SVGAGI. The junction had 7 bases not matched to a gene; V was cut back by 7 bases and J by 7 bases. The CDR3 spans 14 residues. For the CDR3, the DNA is TGTGCCAGCACCGGGTTAGCGGGAGGTAATGAGCAGTTCTTC. Translated: CASTGLAGGNEQFF.

The chain joins TRBV11-2 to TRBJ2-7; D not certain. Per germline, CDR1 SGHAT and CDR2 FQNNGV. V dropped 5 bases and J dropped 0 bases, with 2 bases sitting between them. The CDR3 runs to 11 residues. CDR3 in amino acids: CASSRSYEQYF. The CDR3, as DNA: TGTGCCAGCAGCCGCTCCTACGAGCAGTACTTC.

The chain carries TRBV9 and TRBJ2-1; D gene unclear. The V and J ends lost 0 bases and 4 bases respectively, with 5 bases between them. The germline CDR1 and CDR2 sequences are SGDLS and YYNGEE. This CDR3 comprises 13 residues. The CDR3 bases are TGTGCCAGCAGCGTAGAACTGTACAATGAGCAGTTCTTC. It is translated as CASSVELYNEQFF.

The chain links TRBV19 to TRBJ2-2; unclear D gene. CDR3 length: 14 amino acids. Germline V gene data show CDR1 as LNHDA and CDR2 as SQIVND (reference sequence). Trimming removed 1 base from V and 0 bases from J, with 3 bases in between. Here the CDR3 reads CASSIVANTGELFF. The CDR3, as DNA: TGTGCCAGTAGTATAGTAGCGAACACCGGGGAGCTGTTTTTT.

The genes are TRBV4-1 and TRBJ1-6; unclear D gene. CDR1 MGHRA and CDR2 YSYEKL come from the germline V gene. V lost 1 base and J 8 bases, leaving 6 bases between the germline ends. This CDR3 has 13 amino acids. CDR3 DNA: TGCGCCAGCAGCCAAGTTCAGGATTCACCCCTCCACTTT. As protein: CASSQVQDSPLHF.

This chain joins TRBV19 and TRBJ1-1; D gene unclear. Germline CDR1 is LNHDA and CDR2 is SQIVND (reference sequence). The germline V and J ends were trimmed by 5 bases and 5 bases, with 9 bases remaining between them. The CDR3 runs to 12 residues. The CDR3 DNA reads TGTGCCAGTAGTTTGCAGAGGACTGAAGCTTTCTTT. As protein: CASSLQRTEAFF. The variable domain in full, completed from reference TRBV19 and TRBJ1-1, reads DGGITQSPKYLFRKEGQNVTLSCEQNLNHDAMYWYRQDPGQGLRLIYYSQIVNDFQKGDIAEGYSVSREKKESFPLTVTSAQKNPTAFYLCASSLQRTEAFFGQGTRLTVV.

The rearrangement joins TRBV4-3 to TRBJ2-2, with 12 bases that match TRBD2. This CDR3 is built from 19 residues. Looked up from germline, CDR1 is LGHNA and CDR2 is YSLEER. Losses at the gene ends were 2 bases for V and 4 bases for J; bases not matched to a gene: 11. DNA of the CDR3: TGCGCCAGCAGCCAATTTACTAGCGGGGGGCAGATATTCACCGGGGAGCTGTTTTTT. This translates into CASSQFTSGGQIFTGELFF.

CDR3 protein: CASSLYLTGTEAFF. CDR3 bases: TGCGCCAGCAGCTTGTATCTAACGGGCACTGAAGCTTTCTTT. This chain links TRBV5-1 with TRBJ1-1; D remains unclear. Germline V lookup: CDR1 SGHRS, CDR2 YFSETQ. V lost 1 base to trimming and J lost 4 bases, with 11 bases between them. The CDR3 is made up of 14 amino acids.

The chain has TRBV5-1 and TRBJ2-3; D gene unclear. The germline CDR1 and CDR2 sequences are SGHRS and YFSETQ. The V end was cut by 4 bases, the J end by 0 bases, with 9 bases between. The CDR3 runs 14 residues. Here the CDR3 reads CASSLRGSTDTQYF. CDR3 DNA sequence: TGCGCCAGCAGCCTCAGAGGCAGCACAGATACGCAGTATTTT.

The J gene is TRBJ1-1, the V gene TRBV29-1, with 7 bases fitting TRBD1. CDR1 and CDR2 (germline): SQVTM, ANQGSEA. Trimming took 6 bases from V and 0 from J; bases not matched to a gene: 4. The CDR3 is 13 residues long. The chain's CDR3 is CSVAGQMNTEAFF. In nucleotides, the CDR3 is TGCAGCGTCGCGGGACAGATGAACACTGAAGCTTTCTTT.